The 5 T cell receptor beta chains below all came from one sample that was sequenced in a study of T-cell reconstitution after alpha-beta-depleted transplantation in children listed by TCRdb under 2016. This specimen's treatment or condition label, per the study, means: allogeneic hematopoietic cell transplantation with graft depleted of TCRalphabeta T cells and CD19 B cells. The library relied on PCR. Data came from an Illumina HiSeq 2500. TCR libraries were prepared with molecular barcoding, using unique molecular identifiers to normalize TCRbeta repertoire quantification. The public reads were run again by TCRdb, first through fastp at Q25 and then through MiXCR, and only productive beta chains were kept. Rows matching on CDR3 protein sequence are summarized as one entry with the most common DNA and genes. The sample table lists hundreds of thousands of distinct CDR3 sequences, over 9.5% of them with a count of one. In total, the top ten clones hold just over 2% of the sample.

The sample was PBMCs, taken before TCRalphabeta/CD19-depleted stem cell transplant. The receptors stem from a child aged 2-9 years with inherited bone marrow failure, due to receive a stem cell transplant.

The chain couples TRBV9 to TRBJ2-1; weak D call: TRBD2 (6 bases). The CDR3 has 14 amino acids. V was cut by 4 bases and J by 12 bases, with 20 bases left in between. Germline V gene data show CDR1 as SGDLS and CDR2 as YYNGEE. The CDR3: CASSPNDGSSLQFF. The CDR3 region has the DNA TGTGCCAGCAGCCCCAACGACGGGAGTAGCTTGCAGTTCTTC.

In this sample, this clonotype turned up many times. The rearrangement links TRBV6-2 or TRBV6-3 to TRBJ1-5; no clear D. V shed 3 bases and J shed 6 bases, with 9 bases lying between them. In germline, CDR1 is MNHEY, CDR2 SVGEGT. The CDR3 is made up of 13 amino acids. The CDR3 nucleotides are TGTGCCAGCAGTTATTGGGGTAGTCAGCCCCAGCATTTT. It specifies CASSYWGSQPQHF.

This clonotype was detected ten times or more. The chain is built from TRBV28 and TRBJ2-1; 7 nucleotides agree with TRBD2. Germline-derived CDR1 and CDR2 are MDHEN and SYDVKM. Unmatched junction bases numbered 10, after V lost 6 bases and J lost 5 bases. The CDR3 extends over 15 amino acids. CDR3 DNA sequence: TGTGCCAGCAGGAACGGCGGGAGCAGGAACAATGAGCAGTTCTTC. Protein: CASRNGGSRNNEQFF.

The chain employs TRBV19 and TRBJ2-2; D is unresolved. This CDR3 region has 16 residues. Germline CDR1 and CDR2: LNHDA and SQIVND (reference sequence). V was cut by 3 bases and J by 1 base, with 12 bases left in between. The CDR3 loop reads CASSIPDLLNTGELFF. In DNA form, the CDR3 reads TGTGCCAGTAGTATCCCAGATCTATTGAACACCGGGGAGCTGTTTTTT.

This clonotype was seen a few times. The chain uses TRBV5-1 and TRBJ2-1, with 10 bases lining up with TRBD1. V lost 7 bases and J lost 8; bases outside the gene matches: 12. The CDR3 length is 15 residues. Germline V lookup: CDR1 SGHRS, CDR2 YFSETQ. In DNA form, the CDR3 reads TGCGCCAGCGGCTCCGGGACAGGGGAGTCCGATGAGCAGTTCTTC. It translates to CASGSGTGESDEQFF.